The 4 T cell receptor beta chains in this list originate from one sample, sequenced in a study of shared clonotypes between healthy human individuals. Generated by immunoSEQ multiplex PCR, the TCRdb table keeps only in-frame clones and is missing some. The sample has about 1.5 million clones, around 97% seen once. The sequenced sample consisted of naive CD4+ T cells sorted from blood. Subset here: CD45RA+ positively selected. The source of these receptors is a man aged 25-40 years in good health.

The chain recombines TRBV7-9 with TRBJ2-7; no clear D. The V gene's germline CDR1 is SEHNR and CDR2 FQNEAQ (reference sequence). Trimming removed 0 bases from V and 2 bases from J, with 17 bases in between. This CDR3 is built from 17 residues. The CDR3 coding sequence is TGTGCCAGCAGCTTAGCGGGTAGTACGGATTACACCTACGAGCAGTACTTC. It translates to CASSLAGSTDYTYEQYF.

V is TRBV5-6 and J is TRBJ2-1; D gene uncertain. The CDR3 has 15 amino acids. Germline CDR1 and CDR2: SGHDT and YYEEEE. V lost 0 bases to trimming and J lost 5 bases, with 12 bases between them. CDR3 loop: CASSLDAHGHNEQFF. The CDR3 region has the DNA TGTGCCAGCAGCTTGGACGCTCATGGACACAATGAGCAGTTCTTC.

This rearrangement joins TRBV5-1 to TRBJ1-2; D possibly corresponds to TRBD1 (5 bases). The germline V gene encodes CDR1 SGHRS and CDR2 YFSETQ. Between the trimmed V and J ends, which lost 0 bases and 7 bases, there was a span of 16 bases. The CDR3 covers 15 residues. The DNA for the CDR3 is TGCGCCAGCAGCTTGGTTATGGGGCACGTACTTGGCTACACCTTC. Amino acids: CASSLVMGHVLGYTF.

Here the CDR3 DNA reads TGCGCCAGCCAACAGCCCTCTAACTATGGCTACACCTTC. This gives the protein CASQQPSNYGYTF. The J gene is TRBJ1-2, the V gene TRBV10-2; D gene ambiguous. V shed 8 bases and J shed 0 bases, with 10 bases lying between them. CDR3 size: 13 residues. Germline V lookup: CDR1 WSHSY, CDR2 SAAADI.